Following are 25 T cell receptor beta chains from one sample sequenced in a study of blood T cell repertoires in COVID-19. Method: immunoSEQ multiplex PCR; TCRdb's copy keeps in-frame clones and lacks some. The data contain fewer than 350,000 clones, 75% to 90% of them singletons. The sample consisted of PBMCs or T cells enriched from blood (not recorded which). These receptor sequences come from a woman between 50 and 59 years old who had recovered from COVID-19.

CDR3 region: CASSQDRDYGYTF. The DNA for the CDR3 is TGTGCCAGCAGCCAAGACAGGGACTATGGCTACACCTTC. The rearrangement joins TRBV4-2 to TRBJ1-2; D might be TRBD1 (5 bases). Between the trimmed V and J ends, which lost 0 bases and 3 bases, there was a span of 5 bases. The CDR3 consists of 13 residues. Germline V lookup: CDR1 LGHNA, CDR2 YNFKEQ.

This clone was seen only a few times. V gene TRBV4-1 combines with J gene TRBJ1-1; weak D call: TRBD1 (6 bases). With 1 base removed from V and 0 bases from J, the gap between germline ends came to 18 bases. Germline-derived CDR1 and CDR2 are MGHRA and YSYEKL. This CDR3 is built from 18 residues. Here the CDR3 DNA reads TGCGCCAGCAGCCAAGTTCTTGGACAGACCATTCTGAACACTGAAGCTTTCTTT. Translated: CASSQVLGQTILNTEAFF.

This clone was seen only once. The CDR3 coding sequence is TGTGCCAGCAGCCAGGGGGCTACGAACACTGAAGCTTTCTTT. This codes for CASSQGATNTEAFF. The J gene is TRBJ1-1, the V gene TRBV3-1 (or the pseudogene TRBV3-2), with D maybe TRBD1 (6 bases). V was pared by 3 bases and J by 1 base, with 9 bases between. This CDR3 is 14 amino acids long. CDR1 is LGHDT and CDR2 is YNNKEL in the germline V gene (reference sequence).

The CDR3, as DNA: TGCGCCAGCAGCCAAGGGGACAGGGGCACTAATGAAAAACTGTTTTTT. It yields the protein CASSQGDRGTNEKLFF. This sequence joins TRBV4-1 and TRBJ1-4; 10 bases agree with TRBD1. Germline V gene data show CDR1 as MGHRA and CDR2 as YSYEKL. J gave up 2 bases and V 1 base, and 1 base lay outside the gene matches. The CDR3 length is 16 residues.

The chain uses TRBV11-3 and TRBJ2-3; the D is unclear. V was clipped by 5 bases and J by 1 base, with 10 bases between them. CDR3 length equals 14 residues. CDR1 SGHNT and CDR2 YENEEA come from the germline V gene. DNA of the CDR3: TGTGCCAGCAGCCGAAATACTCGCACAGATACGCAGTATTTT. This encodes CASSRNTRTDTQYF.

J is TRBJ1-2 and V is TRBV4-3; TRBD1 is a possible D gene (5 bases). Trimming left V 0 bases short and J 7 bases short, with 12 bases between. Looked up from germline, CDR1 is LGHNA and CDR2 is YSLEER. The CDR3 has 14 residues. CDR3 region: CASSQEFRVFGYTF. The DNA for the CDR3 is TGCGCCAGCAGCCAAGAATTCAGGGTCTTTGGCTACACCTTC.

This clone is a singleton in its sample. The V gene is TRBV5-5, the J gene TRBJ2-4, with 15 nucleotides matching TRBD2. V gave up 0 bases and J gave up 5 bases; unmatched junction bases: 9. Germline loops: CDR1 SGHKS, CDR2 YYEKEE (reference sequence). The CDR3 runs to 19 residues. The CDR3, as DNA: TGTGCCAGCAGCTTGGGCCTCGGACTAGCGGGGGGGCCTGAAAACATTCAGTACTTC. Amino acids: CASSLGLGLAGGPENIQYF.

J is TRBJ2-3 and V is TRBV12-3 or TRBV12-4; D remains unclear. CDR3 length: 12 residues. V was shortened by 2 bases and J by 5 bases, with 5 bases between the two germline ends. The CDR3 reads CASSLIRDTQYF. The CDR3 coding sequence is TGTGCCAGCAGTTTAATCAGAGATACGCAGTATTTT.

The chain uses TRBV2 and TRBJ1-5, with D perhaps TRBD1 (5 bases). Between the trimmed V and J ends, which lost 7 bases and 2 bases, there was a span of 9 bases. The CDR3 spans 13 residues. Germline lookup yields CDR1 SNHLY and CDR2 FYNNEI. CDR3 coding DNA: TGTGCCAGCATAGGCAGGGGCAATCAGCCCCAGCATTTT. Its translation: CASIGRGNQPQHF.

This sequence joins TRBV6-5 and TRBJ1-1; 7 nucleotides match TRBD1. J lost 1 base, V lost 6 bases, and 5 bases had no gene match. The CDR3 consists of 14 residues. Per the germline V gene, CDR1 is MNHEY and CDR2 is SVGAGI. The chain's CDR3 is CASRKGQTNTEAFF. CDR3 sequence (DNA): TGTGCCAGCAGAAAGGGACAGACGAACACTGAAGCTTTCTTT.

V gene TRBV27 combines with J gene TRBJ2-3, with 9 bases lining up with TRBD1. V lost 5 bases and J lost 4; bases outside the gene matches: 7. Germline CDR1 is MNHEY and CDR2 is SMNVEV (reference sequence). The CDR3 has 15 residues. CDR3 sequence reads: CASSIPGQGPDTQYF. CDR3 in DNA: TGTGCCAGCAGTATACCGGGACAGGGACCAGATACGCAGTATTTT.

CDR3: CAWSQVKNIQYF. The CDR3 DNA follows: TGTGCCTGGAGTCAGGTCAAAAACATTCAGTACTTC. The V and J genes are TRBV30 and TRBJ2-4; D call uncertain. Germline V gene lookup returns CDR1 GTSNPN and CDR2 SVGIG (reference sequence). Trimming took off 2 bases at V and 3 bases at J, with 5 bases between the two ends. The CDR3 loop spans 12 amino acids.

The chain recombines TRBV5-1 with TRBJ2-1; the match to TRBD2 covers 10 bases. Germline V CDR1 and CDR2: SGHRS, YFSETQ. This CDR3 is 14 amino acids long. V dropped 3 bases and J dropped 9; count of bases not matched to a gene: 6. The CDR3 protein is CASSSSRLAGEQFF. In DNA form, the CDR3 reads TGCGCCAGCAGCTCCTCACGACTAGCGGGTGAGCAGTTCTTC.

The rearrangement links TRBV7-3 to TRBJ2-6; D might be TRBD1 (5 bases). This CDR3 has 14 amino acids. CDR1 and CDR2 (germline): SGHTA, FQGTGA. The V end was cut by 4 bases, the J end by 7 bases, with 11 bases between. The CDR3 sequence: CASSSPGNANVLTF. CDR3 DNA: TGTGCCAGCAGCTCACCAGGGAATGCCAACGTCCTGACTTTC.

The V and J genes are TRBV6-6 and TRBJ1-2, with 7 bases aligning to TRBD1. Unmatched junction bases numbered 2, after V lost 2 bases and J lost 2 bases. Germline V gene lookup returns CDR1 MNHNY and CDR2 SVGAGI (reference sequence). The CDR3 loop spans 14 amino acids. The CDR3 nucleotides read TGTGCCAGCAGTTACAGGGACAGCAACTATGGCTACACCTTC. The encoded protein is CASSYRDSNYGYTF.

This chain joins TRBV3-1 (or the pseudogene TRBV3-2) and TRBJ1-1, with D possibly matching TRBD1 (6 bases). CDR3 length equals 14 residues. In germline, CDR1 is LGHDT, CDR2 YNNKEL (reference sequence). V lost 6 bases, J lost 6 bases, and 17 bases lay in between. The DNA of the CDR3 is TGTGCCAGCAGTCCAGGGGCAGGTGCGGCTGAAGCTTTCTTT. Protein: CASSPGAGAAEAFF.

This clone was recorded only once. The rearrangement uses TRBV2 and TRBJ1-5; D call uncertain. The CDR3 has 14 amino acids. V lost 5 bases, J lost 0 bases, and 8 bases lay in between. The germline V gene encodes CDR1 SNHLY and CDR2 FYNNEI. DNA for the CDR3: TGTGCCAGCAGTCCCTCCTATAGCAATCAGCCCCAGCATTTT. Its translation: CASSPSYSNQPQHF.

V is TRBV11-2 and J is TRBJ2-7, with D maybe TRBD2 (5 bases). Trimming took 1 base from V and 0 from J, leaving 7 bases between them. The CDR3 totals 14 residues. Looked up from germline, CDR1 is SGHAT and CDR2 is FQNNGV. The CDR3 sequence: CASSLVRGSYEQYF. The CDR3, as DNA: TGTGCCAGCAGCTTAGTCCGGGGCTCCTACGAGCAGTACTTC.

The chain has TRBV28 and TRBJ1-5; tentatively, D is TRBD1 (5 bases). There are 14 residues in the CDR3. V dropped 0 bases and J dropped 7 bases, with 10 bases sitting between them. Germline-derived CDR1 and CDR2 are MDHEN and SYDVKM. The CDR3 loop is CASSLWGRGQPQHF. CDR3 in DNA: TGTGCCAGCAGTTTATGGGGGAGGGGCCAGCCCCAGCATTTT. Together with reference TRBV28 and TRBJ1-5, the CDR3 gives the full variable domain: DVKVTQSSRYLVKRTGEKVFLECVQDMDHENMFWYRQDPGLGLRLIYFSYDVKMKEKGDIPEGYSVSREKKERFSLILESASTNQTSMYLCASSLWGRGQPQHFGDGTRLSIL.

Only a few counts were recorded for this clone. This chain uses TRBV5-5 with TRBJ2-2; no clear D. The CDR3 covers 18 residues. V was shortened by 1 base and J by 0 bases, with 16 bases between the two germline ends. The V gene's germline CDR1 is SGHKS and CDR2 YYEKEE (reference sequence). The CDR3 loop reads CASSLSVPGFANTGELFF. CDR3 bases: TGTGCCAGCAGCTTGAGTGTCCCCGGGTTCGCGAACACCGGGGAGCTGTTTTTT.

The V call is TRBV7-2, the J call TRBJ2-1; 13 bases agree with TRBD2. This CDR3 has 15 amino acids. With V trimmed by 6 bases and J by 5 bases, 4 bases remained unmatched. The germline V gene has CDR1 SGHTA and CDR2 FQGNSA. The CDR3 spells CASSWGLAGNNEQFF. CDR3 sequence (DNA): TGTGCCAGCAGTTGGGGACTAGCGGGAAACAATGAGCAGTTCTTC.

This clone was counted once. The V and J genes are TRBV7-3 and TRBJ2-1; TRBD2 might be the D (5 bases). The CDR3 has 14 residues. The V and J ends lost 5 bases and 7 bases respectively, with 15 bases between them. Germline CDR1 SGHTA, CDR2 FQGTGA. This CDR3 is CASSKTRTANEQFF. Written as DNA, the CDR3 is TGTGCCAGCAGCAAAACCCGGACTGCTAATGAGCAGTTCTTC. The complete variable domain, with remaining parts taken from reference TRBV7-3 and TRBJ2-1, reads GAGVSQTPSNKVTEKGKYVELRCDPISGHTALYWYRQSLGQGPEFLIYFQGTGAADDSGLPNDRFFAVRPEGSVSTLKIQRTERGDSAVYLCASSKTRTANEQFFGPGTRLTVL.

The chain carries TRBV10-1 and TRBJ2-7; 7 bases fit TRBD1. CDR1 is WNHNN and CDR2 is SYGVQD in the germline V gene (reference sequence). The CDR3 contains 14 residues. The junction had 12 bases not matched to a gene; V was cut back by 7 bases and J by 6 bases. The chain's CDR3 is CASISGTEGPEQYF. The CDR3 DNA reads as TGCGCCAGCATCTCTGGGACAGAAGGTCCCGAGCAGTACTTC.

The chain has TRBV4-1 and TRBJ1-4; a weak D match, TRBD1 (6 bases). The length of the CDR3 is 13 residues. Per the germline V gene, CDR1 is MGHRA and CDR2 is YSYEKL. The V end was cut by 3 bases, the J end by 11 bases, with 13 bases between. The CDR3 coding sequence is TGCGCCAGCAGCCATGTTTTAGGGGGTAAACTGTTTTTT. Translating gives CASSHVLGGKLFF.

This chain links TRBV3-1 (or the pseudogene TRBV3-2) with TRBJ1-2, with a weak D call TRBD1 (5 bases). This CDR3 has 14 amino acids. Germline V gene sequence: CDR1 LGHDT, CDR2 YNNKEL (reference sequence). The V end lost 8 bases, the J end lost 7 bases, and 20 bases lay between the germline ends. This chain's CDR3 is CASRPGREGSGYTF. The CDR3 DNA is TGTGCCAGCCGCCCAGGGAGGGAGGGAAGTGGCTACACCTTC.